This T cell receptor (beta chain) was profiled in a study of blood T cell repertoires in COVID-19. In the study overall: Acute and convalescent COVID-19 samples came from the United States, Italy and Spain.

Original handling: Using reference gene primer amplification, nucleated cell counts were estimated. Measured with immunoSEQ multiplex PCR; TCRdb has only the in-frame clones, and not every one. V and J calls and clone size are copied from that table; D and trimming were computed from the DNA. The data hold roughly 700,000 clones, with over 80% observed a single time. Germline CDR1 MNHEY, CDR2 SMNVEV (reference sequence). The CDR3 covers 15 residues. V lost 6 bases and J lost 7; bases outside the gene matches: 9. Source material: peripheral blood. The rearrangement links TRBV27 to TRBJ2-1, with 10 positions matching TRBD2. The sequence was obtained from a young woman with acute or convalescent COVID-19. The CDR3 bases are TGTGCCAGCAGAAAAAGCGGGGGGGCATGGAATGAGCAGTTCTTC. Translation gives CASRKSGGAWNEQFF.